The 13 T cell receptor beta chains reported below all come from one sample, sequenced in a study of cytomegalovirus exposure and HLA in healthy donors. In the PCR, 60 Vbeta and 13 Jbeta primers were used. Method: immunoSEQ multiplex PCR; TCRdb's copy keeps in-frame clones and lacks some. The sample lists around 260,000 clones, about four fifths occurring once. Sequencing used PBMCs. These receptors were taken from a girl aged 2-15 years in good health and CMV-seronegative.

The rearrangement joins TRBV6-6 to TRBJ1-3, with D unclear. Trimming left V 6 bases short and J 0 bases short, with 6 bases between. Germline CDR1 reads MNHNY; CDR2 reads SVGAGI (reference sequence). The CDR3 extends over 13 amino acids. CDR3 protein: CASSVNSGNTIYF. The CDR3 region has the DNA TGTGCCAGCAGCGTAAACTCTGGAAACACCATATATTTT.

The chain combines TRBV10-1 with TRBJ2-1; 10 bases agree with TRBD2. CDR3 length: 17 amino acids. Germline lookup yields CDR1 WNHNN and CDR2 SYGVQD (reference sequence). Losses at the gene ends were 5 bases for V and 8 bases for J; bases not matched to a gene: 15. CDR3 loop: CASSKERASGSRYEQFF. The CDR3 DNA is TGCGCCAGCAGTAAGGAGAGGGCTAGCGGGAGTAGGTATGAGCAGTTCTTC.

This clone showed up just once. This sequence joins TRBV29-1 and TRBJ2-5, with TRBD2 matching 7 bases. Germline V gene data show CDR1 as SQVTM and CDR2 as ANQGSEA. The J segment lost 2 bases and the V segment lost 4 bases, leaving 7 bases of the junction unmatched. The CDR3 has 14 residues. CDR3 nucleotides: TGCAGCGTTGTGGGACTAAACGTGCAAGAGACCCAGTACTTC. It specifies CSVVGLNVQETQYF.

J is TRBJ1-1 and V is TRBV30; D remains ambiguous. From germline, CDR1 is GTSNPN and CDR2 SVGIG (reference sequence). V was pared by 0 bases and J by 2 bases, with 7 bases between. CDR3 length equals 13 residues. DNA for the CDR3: TGTGCCTGGAGTGTACTAGGTAACACTGAAGCTTTCTTT. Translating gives CAWSVLGNTEAFF. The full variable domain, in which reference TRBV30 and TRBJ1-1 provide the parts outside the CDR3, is SQTIHQWPATLVQPVGSPLSLECTVEGTSNPNLYWYRQAAGRGLQLLFYSVGIGQISSEVPQNLSASRPQDRQFILSSKKLLLSDSGFYLCAWSVLGNTEAFFGQGTRLTVV.

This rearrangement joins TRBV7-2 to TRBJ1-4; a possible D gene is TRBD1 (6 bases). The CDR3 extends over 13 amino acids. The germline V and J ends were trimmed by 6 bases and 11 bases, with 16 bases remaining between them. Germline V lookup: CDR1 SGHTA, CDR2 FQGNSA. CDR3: CASRLTGDGKLFF. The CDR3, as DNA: TGTGCCAGCAGGCTGACAGGTGATGGCAAACTGTTTTTT.

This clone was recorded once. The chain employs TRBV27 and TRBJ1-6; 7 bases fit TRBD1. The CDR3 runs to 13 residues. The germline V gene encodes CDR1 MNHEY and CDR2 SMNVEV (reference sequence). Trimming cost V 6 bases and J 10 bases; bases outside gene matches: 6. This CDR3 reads CASSLTGWSPLHF. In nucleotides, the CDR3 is TGTGCCAGCAGCCTGACAGGGTGGTCACCCCTCCACTTT.

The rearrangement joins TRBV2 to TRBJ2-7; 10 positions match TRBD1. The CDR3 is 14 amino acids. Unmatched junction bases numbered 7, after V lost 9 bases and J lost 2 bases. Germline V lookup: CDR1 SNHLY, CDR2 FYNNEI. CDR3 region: CASQRTGGPYEQYF. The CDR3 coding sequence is TGTGCCAGTCAACGGACAGGGGGACCCTACGAGCAGTACTTC.

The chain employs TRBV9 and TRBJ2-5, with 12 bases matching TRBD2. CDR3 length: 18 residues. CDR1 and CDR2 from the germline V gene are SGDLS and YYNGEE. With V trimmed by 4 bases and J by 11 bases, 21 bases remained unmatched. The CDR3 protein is CASSLTLAGGSTAGEQYF. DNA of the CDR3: TGTGCCAGCAGCCTGACACTAGCGGGAGGTTCAACGGCGGGAGAGCAGTACTTC.

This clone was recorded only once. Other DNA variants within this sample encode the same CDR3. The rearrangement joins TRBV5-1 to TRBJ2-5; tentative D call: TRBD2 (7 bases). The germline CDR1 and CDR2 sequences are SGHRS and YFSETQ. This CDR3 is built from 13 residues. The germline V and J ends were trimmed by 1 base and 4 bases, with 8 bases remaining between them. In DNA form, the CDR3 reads TGCGCCAGCAGCTTGAGGGGGGGAGAGACCCAGTACTTC. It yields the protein CASSLRGGETQYF.

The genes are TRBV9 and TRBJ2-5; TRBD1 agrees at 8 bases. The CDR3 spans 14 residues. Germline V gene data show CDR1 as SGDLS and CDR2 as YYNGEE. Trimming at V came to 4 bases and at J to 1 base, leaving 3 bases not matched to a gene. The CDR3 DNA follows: TGTGCCAGCAGCCAGGGGGCTACCCAAGAGACCCAGTACTTC. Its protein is CASSQGATQETQYF.

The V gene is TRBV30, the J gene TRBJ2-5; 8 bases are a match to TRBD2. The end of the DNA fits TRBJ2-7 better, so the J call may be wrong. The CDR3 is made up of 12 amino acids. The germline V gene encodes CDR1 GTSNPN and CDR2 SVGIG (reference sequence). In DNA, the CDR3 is TGTGCCTGGGTGGGGACTAGTCGCGAGCAGTACTTC. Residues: CAWVGTSREQYF.

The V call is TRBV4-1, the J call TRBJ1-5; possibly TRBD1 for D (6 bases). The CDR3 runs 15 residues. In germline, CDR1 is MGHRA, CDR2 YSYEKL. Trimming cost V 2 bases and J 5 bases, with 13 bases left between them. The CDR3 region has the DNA TGCGCCAGCAGCCAAATAAGCAGGGGAGATCAGCCCCAGCATTTT. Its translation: CASSQISRGDQPQHF.

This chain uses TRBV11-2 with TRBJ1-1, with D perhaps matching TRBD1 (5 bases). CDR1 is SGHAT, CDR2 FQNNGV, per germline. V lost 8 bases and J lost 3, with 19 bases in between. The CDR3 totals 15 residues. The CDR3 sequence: CASHQASLGDTEAFF. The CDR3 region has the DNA TGTGCCAGCCACCAGGCGTCGTTAGGGGACACTGAAGCTTTCTTT. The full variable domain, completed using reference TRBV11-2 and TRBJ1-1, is EAGVAQSPRYKIIEKRQSVAFWCNPISGHATLYWYQQILGQGPKLLIQFQNNGVVDDSQLPKDRFSAERLKGVDSTLKIQPAKLEDSAVYLCASHQASLGDTEAFFGQGTRLTVV.